The 4 T cell receptor beta chains below come from one sample, sequenced in a study of T-cell memory formation after mild COVID-19. TCRdb re-analysed the 5' RACE reads in MiXCR, keeping a single row per CDR3 protein. The repertoire has about 180,000 distinct CDR3 sequences, 16% of them found once; the top ten carry around 1.9%. Sequenced material: PBMCs or a T cell subset sorted from them (not recorded which). The receptors shown here come from an adult woman who had mild COVID-19 (a few samples of this study predate the infection). Cell type and time point are not known.

The genes are TRBV7-2 and TRBJ2-4, with TRBD2 as a possible D gene (5 bases). The CDR3 is 16 residues long. Trimming pared 3 bases from V and 0 bases from J, leaving 12 bases between. CDR1 and CDR2 from the germline V gene are SGHTA and FQGNSA. CDR3 sequence reads: CASSFRLKLAKNIQYF. The CDR3 bases are TGTGCCAGCAGCTTCCGACTAAAACTAGCCAAAAACATTCAGTACTTC.

This clonotype has more than one count but fewer than ten. The rearrangement uses TRBV2 and TRBJ2-6; no definite D call. V shed 6 bases and J shed 1 base, with 7 bases lying between them. CDR3 length equals 14 residues. In germline, CDR1 is SNHLY, CDR2 FYNNEI. The CDR3 protein is CASRSRSGANVLTF. In DNA form, the CDR3 reads TGTGCCAGCAGGTCCCGGTCTGGGGCCAACGTCCTGACTTTC.

This clonotype was recorded a few times. The rearrangement uses TRBV12-3 or TRBV12-4 and TRBJ1-1; tentative D call: TRBD1 (5 bases). The CDR3 covers 15 residues. V lost 5 bases to trimming and J lost 1 base, with 14 bases between them. DNA for the CDR3: TGTGCCAGCAGTCCCGGGGGAACCTCGAACACTGAAGCTTTCTTT. It yields the protein CASSPGGTSNTEAFF.

A few counts support this clonotype. The chain joins TRBV19 to TRBJ1-1, with 8 bases fitting TRBD1. Losses at the gene ends were 6 bases for V and 2 bases for J; bases not matched to a gene: 5. The CDR3 totals 14 residues. Germline V gene lookup returns CDR1 LNHDA and CDR2 SQIVND (reference sequence). CDR3 residues: CASSRGLSNTEAFF. The DNA for the CDR3 is TGTGCCAGTAGCAGGGGGCTTAGCAACACTGAAGCTTTCTTT.